The 9 T cell receptor beta chains below were found in one sample sequenced in a study of tumor-infiltrating lymphocytes in primary liver carcinoma. From about 530 ng total RNA, TCR beta cDNA was generated with a primer in the constant region. Three nested multiplex PCR rounds, a slightly modified ARM-PCR method, built the TCR beta libraries. Each of the first two PCR rounds ran nine to ten cycles with TRBV1-TRBV30 forward and C-beta reverse primers. TCRdb redid the calling of the multiplex PCR reads with MiXCR, one entry per CDR3 protein. The sample holds 150,000 to 200,000 distinct CDR3 sequences, roughly 80% seen once. Total RNA and DNA came together from roughly 20-30 mg of bulk tissue without cell sorting. Specimen: tumor tissue from primary liver carcinoma. Receptor source: a man in his forties with primary liver carcinoma and hepatitis B virus infection.

Details on this clonotype: A much larger clone sits a single nucleotide away, making a read error possible. This chain uses TRBV7-9 with TRBJ2-5; D possibly corresponds to TRBD1 (6 bases). The V end lost 8 bases, the J end lost 7 bases, and 11 bases lay between the germline ends. The length of the CDR3 is 11 residues. The V gene's germline CDR1 is SEHNR and CDR2 FQNEAQ (reference sequence). CDR3 region: CASGEGVTQYF. The CDR3 DNA sequence: TGTGCCAGCGGAGAGGGGGTGACCCAGTACTTC.

With respect to this clonotype: The germline gene is not matched at one end of the junction; a read error may be the cause. The genes are TRBV5-4 and TRBJ1-5; D is ambiguous. The CDR3 length is 15 residues. Germline-derived CDR1 and CDR2 are SGHNT and YYREEE (reference sequence). This CDR3 is CASSRDGNSNQPHYF. CDR3 bases: TGTGCCAGCAGCCGCGACGGAAATAGCAACCAGCCCCACTATTTT.

Turning to this clonotype: A junction end diverges from the germline sequence, so it may reflect a read error. V gene TRBV6-2 or TRBV6-3 combines with J gene TRBJ1-5, with 7 positions matching TRBD1. Germline V CDR1 and CDR2: MNHEY, SVGEGT. This CDR3 region has 14 residues. CDR3 bases: TGTGCCAGCAGGTCTGACAGGGCCAATCAGCCCCAGCATTTC. It encodes CASRSDRANQPQHF.

A note on this clonotype: A junction boundary mismatches the germline segment, possibly from a read error. This chain joins TRBV6-1 and TRBJ2-1; D not resolved. Per the germline V gene, CDR1 is MNHNS and CDR2 is SASEGT. The CDR3 totals 13 residues. CDR3 residues: CACRELKNNEQFF. CDR3 nucleotides: TGTGCCTGCAGAGAGCTGAAAAACAATGAGCAGTTCTTC.

Regarding this clonotype: A much more abundant neighbour one base away suggests this may be a read error. The V and J genes are TRBV5-1 and TRBJ2-7; D is possibly TRBD1 or TRBD2 (7 bases each). Germline loops: CDR1 SGHRS, CDR2 YFSETQ. The CDR3 covers 15 residues. The CDR3 here is CASSARGGSSYEHYF. The CDR3 nucleotides read TGCGCCAGCAGCGCCAGGGGGGGGTCGTCCTACGAGCATTACTTC.

This clonotype was seen only a few times. Germline is not matched at one junction end, which may reflect a read error. This chain connects TRBV12-3 or TRBV12-4 to TRBJ2-5, with unresolved D. This CDR3 spans 14 amino acids. The CDR3 region is CASSSERTAETQYF. DNA for the CDR3: TGTGCCAGCAGTTCAGAGCGTACCGCGGAGACCCAGTATTTC.

Of note for this clonotype: Compared with germline, one end of the junction differs, possibly owing to a read error. This chain links TRBV10-3 with TRBJ2-7; TRBD1 might be the D (6 bases). In germline, CDR1 is ENHRY, CDR2 SYGVKD. The CDR3 loop spans 13 amino acids. The CDR3 sequence: CVISKKQGTEQYF. The CDR3, as DNA: TGTGTCATCAGTAAGAAACAGGGAACCGAGCAGTACTTC.

This clonotype was picked up one time. The junction shows a germline mismatch at one end, possibly a read error. The V and J genes are TRBV5-1 and TRBJ2-3, with 13 nucleotides matching TRBD2. The CDR3 sequence is 16 residues long. Germline assignment: CDR1 SGHRS and CDR2 YFSETQ. The CDR3 DNA is TGCGCCACCAGCTTGGGACTAGCGGGAAATACAGATACGCAGTATTTT. This encodes CATSLGLAGNTDTQYF.

The CDR3 reads CASTRTGLVVGWPSETQYF. In DNA form, the CDR3 reads TGTGCCAGCACACGGACGGGGTTGGTAGTGGGATGGCCGTCAGAGACCCAGTACTTC. V is TRBV6-5 and J is TRBJ2-5; tentative D call: TRBD2 (5 bases). The CDR3 is 19 amino acids. The germline gives CDR1 MNHEY, CDR2 SVGAGI. V gave up 7 bases and J gave up 4 bases, with 31 bases separating them.